Listed here are 10 T cell receptor beta chains from one sample, sequenced in a study of T-cell memory formation after mild COVID-19. One entry per CDR3 protein, called by TCRdb with MiXCR from the 5' RACE reads. The sample includes some 120,000 distinct CDR3 sequences, less than 6.5% of them seen just once. Sequenced material: PBMCs or a T cell subset sorted from them (not recorded which). The receptors here all came from an adult woman who had mild COVID-19 (a few samples of this study predate the infection). Cell type and time point are not known.

This chain uses TRBV5-5 with TRBJ1-1; the D is unclear. Germline assignment: CDR1 SGHKS and CDR2 YYEKEE (reference sequence). The CDR3 spans 15 residues. V was shortened by 0 bases and J by 7 bases, with 16 bases between the two germline ends. CDR3 loop: CASSLAPRRSIEAFF. CDR3 bases: TGTGCCAGCAGCTTGGCCCCTCGGCGGTCGATTGAAGCTTTCTTT. The variable domain in full, with the rest retrieved from reference TRBV5-5 and TRBJ1-1, is DAGVTQSPTHLIKTRGQQVTLRCSPISGHKSVSWYQQVLGQGPQFIFQYYEKEERGRGNFPDRFSARQFPNYSSELNVNALLLGDSALYLCASSLAPRRSIEAFFGQGTRLTVV.

This clonotype was recorded a few times. This chain connects TRBV2 to TRBJ2-1, with TRBD1 matching over 7 bases. J lost 2 bases, V lost 6 bases, and 7 bases had no gene match. Germline V gene lookup returns CDR1 SNHLY and CDR2 FYNNEI. The CDR3 runs to 15 residues. In DNA form, the CDR3 reads TGTGCCAGCAGCCATGACAGGGAAGCCTACAATGAGCAGTTCTTC. It codes for CASSHDREAYNEQFF.

This clonotype was picked up a small number of times. The V call is TRBV12-3 or TRBV12-4, the J call TRBJ2-2, with D possibly being TRBD2 (6 bases). The CDR3 spans 14 residues. Trimming removed 5 bases at V and 1 base at J, with 8 bases between. As DNA, the CDR3 is TGTGCCAGCAGTCGGGGACTGAACACCGGGGAGCTGTTTTTT. Protein product: CASSRGLNTGELFF.

Ten or more counts support this clonotype. J is TRBJ2-2 and V is TRBV7-8; 7 bases map to TRBD1. The junction had 5 bases not matched to a gene; V was cut back by 1 base and J by 6 bases. Germline V gene sequence: CDR1 SGHVS, CDR2 FQNEAQ. The CDR3 covers 15 residues. The CDR3 sequence: CASSLGGQVPGELFF. Here the CDR3 DNA reads TGTGCCAGCAGCTTAGGAGGACAGGTTCCCGGGGAGCTGTTTTTT.

This clonotype was recorded a few times. The chain is built from TRBV7-3 and TRBJ2-1, with TRBD2 matching 10 bases. V was clipped by 2 bases and J by 0 bases; unmatched bases: 4. The V gene's germline CDR1 is SGHTA and CDR2 FQGTGA. This CDR3 has 17 residues. The CDR3 region is CASSLSSGGDSYNEQFF. In DNA, the CDR3 is TGTGCCAGCAGCTTATCGAGCGGGGGGGACTCCTACAATGAGCAGTTCTTC.

In this sample, this clonotype turned up many times. This chain joins TRBV20-1 and TRBJ2-2, with 7 nucleotides matching TRBD2. V gave up 2 bases and J gave up 4 bases; unmatched junction bases: 7. The CDR3 length is 15 residues. The germline V gene encodes CDR1 DFQATT and CDR2 SNEGSKA (reference sequence). The CDR3 nucleotides are TGCAGTGCTAGATCGAGCGGGAAGGCCACCGGGGAGCTGTTTTTT. Its translation is CSARSSGKATGELFF.

This chain joins TRBV30 and TRBJ2-7, with 11 bases fitting TRBD2. The CDR3 extends over 13 amino acids. Trimming removed 5 bases from V and 4 bases from J; junction bases left unmatched: 4. Germline-derived CDR1 and CDR2 are GTSNPN and SVGIG (reference sequence). The CDR3 reads CAWATSGTYEQYF. CDR3 nucleotides: TGTGCCTGGGCGACTAGCGGGACATACGAGCAGTACTTC.

The J gene is TRBJ2-1, the V gene TRBV29-1; D possibly corresponds to TRBD2 (5 bases). There are 13 residues in the CDR3. Trimming left V 7 bases short and J 4 bases short, with 14 bases between. Per germline, CDR1 SQVTM and CDR2 ANQGSEA. In DNA, the CDR3 is TGCAGCGCTGGACGGGATTTATACAATGAGCAGTTCTTC. Its translation is CSAGRDLYNEQFF.

This clonotype was detected ten times or more. The chain carries TRBV6-5 and TRBJ2-7; D not resolved. CDR3 size: 11 residues. The V gene's germline CDR1 is MNHEY and CDR2 SVGAGI. The V end lost 3 bases, the J end lost 4 bases, and 4 bases lay between the germline ends. DNA for the CDR3: TGTGCCAGCAGTTATCGGTACGAGCAGTACTTC. It yields the protein CASSYRYEQYF.

This chain uses TRBV7-9 with TRBJ2-5, with D perhaps TRBD2 (6 bases). This CDR3 has 13 residues. V lost 5 bases and J 6 bases, leaving 13 bases between the germline ends. Germline V gene sequence: CDR1 SEHNR, CDR2 FQNEAQ (reference sequence). CDR3 protein: CASSPGTLQTQYF. In DNA, the CDR3 is TGTGCCAGCAGCCCCGGGACTCTACAGACCCAGTACTTC.